A few counts support the clone carrying this T cell receptor beta chain. Antigen: not known. Germline V gives CDR1 DFQATT, CDR2 SNEGSKA (reference sequence). The CDR3 has 18 residues. V was pared by 2 bases and J by 0 bases, with 11 bases of the junction left unmatched. The data were obtained in a study of T cell repertoires in cytomegalovirus infection. Overall study: Shared public TCR beta signatures pointed to both CMV infection and a matching HLA type.

TCRdb reprocessed the reads with MiXCR, giving one entry per CDR3 protein. Here the sample spans 650,000 to 900,000 distinct CDR3 sequences, almost 30% being singletons. Overall study findings and caveats: In two of eight donors, the top clonotype was HLA-C-restricted CMV-specific. CMV carriers having the relevant HLA were flagged by cumulative public TCR beta family frequency.

The rearrangement links TRBV20-1 to TRBJ2-7; TRBD2 matches 12 bases. This TCR came from a human donor in good health (CMV status not recorded). Some clones in this sample may be carry-over from other donors' samples. This sample comprised cultured CD8+ T cells from PBMCs, obtained from culture after CMV antigen stimulation. The chain's CDR3 is CSARLAGGNKASSYEQYF. The CDR3 nucleotides read TGCAGTGCTAGACTAGCGGGGGGGAATAAAGCTAGCTCCTACGAGCAGTACTTC.